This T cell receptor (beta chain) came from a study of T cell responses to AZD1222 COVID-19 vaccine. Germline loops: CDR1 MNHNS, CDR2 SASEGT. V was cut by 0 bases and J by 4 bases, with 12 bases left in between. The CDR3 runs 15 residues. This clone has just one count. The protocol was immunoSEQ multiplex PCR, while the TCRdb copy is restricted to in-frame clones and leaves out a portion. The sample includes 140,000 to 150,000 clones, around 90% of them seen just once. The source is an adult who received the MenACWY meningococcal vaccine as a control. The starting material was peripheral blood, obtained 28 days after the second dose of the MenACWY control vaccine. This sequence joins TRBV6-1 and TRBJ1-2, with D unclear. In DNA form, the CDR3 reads TGTGCCAGCAGTGAAGCGCCTGGAGGGTCCTATGGCTACACCTTC. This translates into CASSEAPGGSYGYTF.